A single sample is the source of the 23 T cell receptor beta chains below, sequenced in a study of shared T cell receptors in the human thymus (dated by TCRdb to about 2021). The library was obtained by the immunoSEQ multiplex PCR assay. TCRdb took over this immuneACCESS table, retaining in-frame rearrangements with V and J assigned. Such tables are incomplete; in checked studies, under half of the missing clones stem from an unresolved V gene, and the remainder is unexplained. Across this sample there are around 730,000 clones, with 80% to 90% seen only once. 0.0095% to 0.011% of the sample lies in the top ten. The data were also submitted as part of a second study, on human thymus T cells.

Sequenced: thymocytes. These TCRs come from a girl under three years old with a congenital heart defect. Donor details come from another sample of the same person, matched by shared clones.

This rearrangement joins TRBV5-4 to TRBJ2-7; no clear D gene. V shed 3 bases and J shed 3 bases, with 10 bases lying between them. This CDR3 comprises 13 residues. Germline V gene sequence: CDR1 SGHNT, CDR2 YYREEE (reference sequence). The CDR3 DNA reads as TGTGCCAGCAGCTATTTACAGTTCTACGAGCAGTACTTC. It translates to CASSYLQFYEQYF.

This clone was seen a few times. This sequence joins TRBV7-9 and TRBJ1-6; D is uncertain. Germline V gives CDR1 SEHNR, CDR2 FQNEAQ (reference sequence). Trimming stripped 0 bases from V and 7 bases from J, with 10 bases between. CDR3 length: 15 amino acids. The CDR3 DNA is TGTGCCAGCAGCTTAGCACGGGGAAGCAATTCACCCCTCCACTTT. Amino acids: CASSLARGSNSPLHF.

The genes are TRBV7-9 and TRBJ1-2; 8 bases align to TRBD1. The germline CDR1 and CDR2 sequences are SEHNR and FQNEAQ (reference sequence). Unmatched junction bases numbered 11, after V lost 5 bases and J lost 3 bases. This CDR3 contains 16 residues. CDR3 sequence: CASSRTPGGPYYGYTF. CDR3 bases: TGTGCCAGCAGCCGCACCCCAGGGGGCCCCTACTATGGCTACACCTTC.

The rearrangement joins TRBV5-1 to TRBJ2-3; maybe TRBD1 (6 bases). Trimming took off 0 bases at V and 2 bases at J, with 10 bases between the two ends. Germline V gene lookup returns CDR1 SGHRS and CDR2 YFSETQ. The CDR3 consists of 15 residues. DNA for the CDR3: TGCGCCAGCAGCTTGGGACAGGAAAACACAGATACGCAGTATTTT. The encoded protein is CASSLGQENTDTQYF.

This clone has just a few counts. The chain couples TRBV2 to TRBJ1-2; weak D call: TRBD1 (6 bases). Per germline, CDR1 SNHLY and CDR2 FYNNEI. The CDR3 consists of 17 residues. The V end was cut by 7 bases, the J end by 4 bases, with 25 bases between. CDR3 nucleotide sequence: TGTGCCAGCACCACGAACTCTACAGGGTATCAGGGCTATGGCTACACCTTC. It is translated as CASTTNSTGYQGYGYTF.

The chain couples TRBV10-3 to TRBJ1-1, with 7 bases lining up with TRBD1. Germline CDR1 ENHRY, CDR2 SYGVKD. The junction had 19 bases not matched to a gene; V was cut back by 3 bases and J by 0 bases. The CDR3 loop spans 20 amino acids. The CDR3 is CAISESGGKKGQPMNTEAFF. Written as DNA, the CDR3 is TGTGCCATCAGTGAAAGTGGGGGAAAAAAGGGACAGCCTATGAACACTGAAGCTTTCTTT.

The V and J genes are TRBV7-3 and TRBJ1-3, with no clear D. The CDR3 is 15 residues long. CDR1 and CDR2 (germline): SGHTA, FQGTGA. The V end was cut by 6 bases, the J end by 9 bases, with 21 bases between. The CDR3 DNA is TGTGCCAGCAGACGCAGAAAAACCCATCTTGGCACCATATATTTT. Amino acid sequence: CASRRRKTHLGTIYF.

The chain recombines TRBV28 with TRBJ2-5; TRBD2 is a possible D gene (6 bases). The V end was cut by 4 bases, the J end by 2 bases, with 14 bases between. Germline CDR1 and CDR2: MDHEN and SYDVKM. This CDR3 is built from 15 residues. As DNA, the CDR3 is TGTGCCAGCAGTTGGCAGTGGGGGGTACAAGAGACCCAGTACTTC. This encodes CASSWQWGVQETQYF.

This sequence joins TRBV28 and TRBJ2-3; the D gene is possibly TRBD1 (5 bases). The CDR3 consists of 15 residues. CDR1 and CDR2 (germline): MDHEN, SYDVKM. The V gene lost 3 bases and the J gene lost 2 bases, with 12 bases spanning the gap. The CDR3 coding sequence is TGTGCCAGCAGTTTTCGAGACAGTGTCACAGATACGCAGTATTTT. Its translation: CASSFRDSVTDTQYF.

The rearrangement joins TRBV7-6 to TRBJ1-3; D is possibly TRBD1 (5 bases). Trimming shortened V by 5 bases and J by 2 bases, and 28 bases separated the two germline ends. CDR1 and CDR2 from the germline V gene are SGHVS and FNYEAQ. CDR3 length equals 20 residues. CDR3 protein: CASSPVQGSRAKGPGNTIYF. CDR3 nucleotides: TGTGCCAGCAGCCCGGTTCAGGGCTCCAGGGCTAAGGGGCCTGGAAACACCATATATTTT. Supplemented by reference TRBV7-6 and TRBJ1-3, the full variable domain reads GAGVSQSPRYKVTKRGQDVALRCDPISGHVSLYWYRQALGQGPEFLTYFNYEAQQDKSGLPNDRFSAERPEGSISTLTIQRTEQRDSAMYRCASSPVQGSRAKGPGNTIYFGEGSWLTVV.

Only one count was recorded for this clone. The J gene is TRBJ2-6, the V gene TRBV27; D is undetermined. Germline CDR1 and CDR2: MNHEY and SMNVEV (reference sequence). The CDR3 loop spans 18 amino acids. V lost 7 bases, J lost 0 bases, and 19 bases lay in between. The CDR3 here is CASTSSQAPLSGANVLTF. For the CDR3, the DNA is TGTGCCAGCACCAGCTCGCAGGCACCTCTCTCTGGGGCCAACGTCCTGACTTTC.

The chain couples TRBV6-5 to TRBJ2-2; 9 bases match TRBD1. V shed 5 bases, J shed 1 base, and the junction held 2 bases outside the gene matches. Per the germline V gene, CDR1 is MNHEY and CDR2 is SVGAGI. The CDR3 is 15 residues long. The CDR3, as DNA: TGTGCCAGCAGTGGGGGACAGGGGAACACCGGGGAGCTGTTTTTT. It is translated as CASSGGQGNTGELFF.

The rearrangement joins TRBV5-1 to TRBJ1-2, with 11 bases lining up with TRBD1. The length of the CDR3 is 14 residues. Germline CDR1 and CDR2: SGHRS and YFSETQ. Trimming took 4 bases from V and 7 from J; bases not matched to a gene: 6. CDR3 loop: CASSGGTGGSGYTF. The CDR3 DNA reads TGCGCCAGCAGCGGCGGGACAGGGGGTAGTGGCTACACCTTC.

The chain links TRBV9 to TRBJ2-1; D gene unclear. The CDR3 has 14 amino acids. From germline, CDR1 is SGDLS and CDR2 YYNGEE. Trimming removed 0 bases from V and 4 bases from J, with 8 bases in between. Here the CDR3 reads CASSVVPTYNEQFF. The CDR3 nucleotides are TGTGCCAGCAGCGTAGTTCCGACATACAATGAGCAGTTCTTC.

The gene calls are TRBV27 and TRBJ1-1; D ambiguous. Germline V gives CDR1 MNHEY, CDR2 SMNVEV (reference sequence). The CDR3 sequence is 19 residues long. Trimming stripped 3 bases from V and 2 bases from J, with 25 bases between. As DNA, the CDR3 is TGTGCCAGCAGTTTTAGAACAGCAGCACCGGTGGCCAAAAACACTGAAGCTTTCTTT. Protein: CASSFRTAAPVAKNTEAFF.

The rearrangement joins TRBV5-1 to TRBJ2-3; D uncertain. The CDR3 runs 14 residues. CDR1 and CDR2 (germline): SGHRS, YFSETQ. V was cut by 4 bases and J by 4 bases, with 13 bases left in between. The CDR3 is CASSPPRRSDTQYF. CDR3 nucleotide sequence: TGCGCCAGCAGCCCCCCGAGGAGATCAGATACGCAGTATTTT.

This chain joins TRBV6-1 and TRBJ2-3; the match to TRBD2 covers 8 bases. Trimming at V came to 11 bases and at J to 5 bases, leaving 12 bases not matched to a gene. CDR1 is MNHNS, CDR2 SASEGT, per germline. CDR3 size: 14 residues. CDR3 in DNA: TGTGCCGGGGAGGCGGGGGGCTGGGGAGATACGCAGTATTTT. This translates into CAGEAGGWGDTQYF.

CDR3 nucleotides: TGTGCCAGCAGTGAGATAGATTACGAGCAGTACTTC. It codes for CASSEIDYEQYF. This chain uses TRBV6-1 with TRBJ2-7; the D is unclear. Germline loops: CDR1 MNHNS, CDR2 SASEGT. This CDR3 is built from 12 residues. The V gene lost 3 bases and the J gene lost 4 bases, with 7 bases spanning the gap.

A few counts support this clone. The chain couples TRBV6-5 to TRBJ2-1, with 12 bases identical to TRBD2. Per germline, CDR1 MNHEY and CDR2 SVGAGI. The CDR3 runs 15 residues. V shed 6 bases and J 7 bases; nucleotides not matched to a gene: 7. The CDR3 DNA reads TGTGCCAGCAGGCTAGCGGGGGGGCTTAAAAATGAGCAGTTCTTC. Translated: CASRLAGGLKNEQFF.

V is TRBV28 and J is TRBJ2-1, with TRBD2 matching over 10 bases. Looked up from germline, CDR1 is MDHEN and CDR2 is SYDVKM. The CDR3 is 17 amino acids. After removal of 4 bases from V and 0 bases from J, the junction contained 6 bases not matched to a gene. The CDR3 DNA reads TGTGCCAGCAGTTCACTAGCTAGCGGGGGCTCCTACAATGAGCAGTTCTTC. It codes for CASSSLASGGSYNEQFF.

The chain uses TRBV5-1 and TRBJ2-6; D is uncertain. Germline V gene data show CDR1 as SGHRS and CDR2 as YFSETQ. The V end lost 3 bases, the J end lost 1 base, and 5 bases lay between the germline ends. The CDR3 is 14 amino acids. The CDR3 DNA reads as TGCGCCAGCAGCTCGGGTTCTGGGGCCAACGTCCTGACTTTC. Its translation: CASSSGSGANVLTF.

V usage is TRBV5-5 and J usage is TRBJ1-6; 7 nucleotides align to TRBD1. The length of the CDR3 is 12 residues. CDR1 is SGHKS, CDR2 YYEKEE, per germline (reference sequence). V gave up 8 bases and J gave up 10 bases; unmatched junction bases: 6. The chain's CDR3 is CASRTGVSPLHF. CDR3 coding DNA: TGTGCCAGTCGAACAGGGGTATCACCCCTCCACTTT.

The chain is built from TRBV28 and TRBJ2-5; 13 nucleotides line up with TRBD2. The germline gives CDR1 MDHEN, CDR2 SYDVKM. Losses at the gene ends were 3 bases for V and 2 bases for J; bases not matched to a gene: 12. The CDR3 totals 19 residues. This CDR3 is CASSLFGTSGEAVQETQYF. CDR3 sequence (DNA): TGTGCCAGCAGTTTGTTTGGGACTAGCGGGGAGGCGGTACAAGAGACCCAGTACTTC.